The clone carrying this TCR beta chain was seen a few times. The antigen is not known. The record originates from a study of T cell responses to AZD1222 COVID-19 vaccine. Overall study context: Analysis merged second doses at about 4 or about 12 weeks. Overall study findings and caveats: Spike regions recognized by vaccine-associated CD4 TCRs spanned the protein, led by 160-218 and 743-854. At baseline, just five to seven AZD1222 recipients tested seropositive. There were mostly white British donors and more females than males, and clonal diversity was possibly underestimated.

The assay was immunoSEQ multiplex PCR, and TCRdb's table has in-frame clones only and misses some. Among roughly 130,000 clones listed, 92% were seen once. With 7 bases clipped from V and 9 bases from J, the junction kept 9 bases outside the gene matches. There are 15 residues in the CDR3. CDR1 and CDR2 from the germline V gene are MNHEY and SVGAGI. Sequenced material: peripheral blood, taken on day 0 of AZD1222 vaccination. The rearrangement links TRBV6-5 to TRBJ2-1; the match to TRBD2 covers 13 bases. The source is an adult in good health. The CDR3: CASTTGTSGEFEQFF. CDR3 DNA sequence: TGTGCCAGCACCACCGGGACTAGCGGGGAATTTGAGCAGTTCTTC.